This T cell receptor beta chain emerged from a study of T cells in Graves' hyperthyroidism and ophthalmopathy. This clonotype occurred many times. RNA transcripts provided the source from which TCR beta CDR3 regions were amplified. The HTBI primer set was used in a first-round RT-PCR of the TCR CDR3. TCRdb re-called the multiplex PCR reads through MiXCR, storing one row per CDR3 protein. The sample lists around 270,000 distinct CDR3 sequences, about 19% occurring once. The CDR3 is 12 residues long. Trimming took off 6 bases at V and 4 bases at J, with 10 bases between the two ends. The germline V gene encodes CDR1 DFQATT and CDR2 SNEGSKA (reference sequence).

Sequenced sample: blood. The TCR was taken from a middle-aged man with Graves' ophthalmopathy. The chain joins TRBV20-1 to TRBJ1-5; D gene ambiguous. The CDR3 bases are TGCAGTGCGGGCAGCCCAAATCAGCCCCAGCATTTT. This sequence encodes CSAGSPNQPQHF.